The table lists the clone carrying this T cell receptor beta chain with a few counts. This entry belongs to a study of OX40 agonist ivuxolimab in advanced cancers. Study overall: Six ivuxolimab dose levels, 0.01 to 10 mg/kg, were given intravenously every 2 weeks.

The germline CDR1 and CDR2 sequences are LGHNA and YSLEER. The CDR3 runs 15 residues. V was pared by 5 bases and J by 12 bases, with 10 bases of the junction left unmatched. Data came from immunoSEQ multiplex PCR; TCRdb stores just in-frame clones and leaves some out. The table shows about 100,000 clones, with roughly 90% occurring only once. Here the sequenced sample was CD4+ or CD8+ T cells sorted from blood, taken in a trial of the OX40 agonist ivuxolimab. The source is an adult with an advanced solid tumor such as melanoma, head and neck, liver or kidney cancer. The chain uses TRBV4-3 and TRBJ2-1; 13 nucleotides line up with TRBD2. CDR3 nucleotides: TGCGCCAGCAGCATCTCCGGGACTAGCGGGGCAGGGCAGTTCTTC. Residues: CASSISGTSGAGQFF.